This T cell receptor beta chain was sequenced for a study of cytomegalovirus exposure and HLA in healthy donors. On the study more broadly: A previous analysis identified more than 100 million unique TCR beta sequences derived from roughly 180 million T cells.

The study ran its PCR with 60 Vbeta and 13 Jbeta primers. Generated by immunoSEQ multiplex PCR, the TCRdb table keeps only in-frame clones and is missing some. The repertoire table contains about 83,000 clones. Findings of the study overall: In a later analysis, a missense DCLRE1C variant was linked to TCR beta V- and J-gene trimming. It was taken for granted in presence/absence analyses that sequencing depth across donors was roughly uniform.

About this clone itself: The target antigen is unknown.

The V gene's germline CDR1 is LNHDA and CDR2 SQIVND (reference sequence). Trimming cost V 4 bases and J 4 bases; bases outside gene matches: 9. CDR3 length equals 16 residues. The rearrangement links TRBV19 to TRBJ1-1, with 10 bases identical to TRBD1. The sample comprised PBMCs. This TCR was sampled from a man between 18 and 29 years old in good health and CMV-seropositive. The CDR3 DNA is TGTGCCAGTAGTAACCTAGACAGGGGGCAGGGCACTGAAGCTTTCTTT. This gives the protein CASSNLDRGQGTEAFF.